Below are 8 T cell receptor beta chains sequenced from a single sample in a study of OX40 agonist ivuxolimab in advanced cancers. TCRdb's table, derived via immunoSEQ multiplex PCR, lists solely in-frame clones and lacks some. Altogether about 11,000 clones are present, 65% to 85% being singletons, with the ten largest covering about 9.4%. The specimen was CD4+ or CD8+ T cells sorted from blood, collected in a trial of the OX40 agonist ivuxolimab. The source is an adult with an advanced solid tumor such as melanoma, head and neck, liver or kidney cancer.

The V gene is TRBV27, the J gene TRBJ2-5, with 8 nucleotides matching TRBD1. CDR3 size: 14 residues. The trim removed 5 bases at V and 9 bases at J, leaving 11 bases unmatched. The V gene's germline CDR1 is MNHEY and CDR2 SMNVEV (reference sequence). CDR3 sequence reads: CASSNTAGQGSQYF. The CDR3 DNA reads as TGTGCCAGCAGTAATACCGCCGGACAGGGTTCCCAGTACTTC.

This CDR3 is CAWSAYMNTEAFF. CDR3 nucleotides: TGTGCCTGGAGTGCCTACATGAACACTGAAGCTTTCTTT. The genes are TRBV30 and TRBJ1-1, with D hard to call. Trimming stripped 1 base from V and 0 bases from J, with 6 bases between. The CDR3 spans 13 residues. CDR1 and CDR2 (germline): GTSNPN, SVGIG (reference sequence). The complete variable domain, with remaining parts taken from reference TRBV30 and TRBJ1-1, reads SQTIHQWPATLVQPVGSPLSLECTVEGTSNPNLYWYRQAAGRGLQLLFYSVGIGQISSEVPQNLSASRPQDRQFILSSKKLLLSDSGFYLCAWSAYMNTEAFFGQGTRLTVV.

The chain joins TRBV15 to TRBJ2-2; D uncertain. The CDR3 is 14 amino acids. Trimming removed 1 base from V and 4 bases from J, with 7 bases in between. Germline values: CDR1 LNHNV, CDR2 YYDKDF (reference sequence). CDR3 coding DNA: TGTGCCACCAGCAGAGCAGCCCCCACCGGGGAGCTGTTTTTT. Protein product: CATSRAAPTGELFF.

CDR3 sequence reads: CASSWSSGTYGDEQFF. The CDR3 nucleotides are TGTGCCAGCAGCTGGTCTAGCGGCACGTATGGGGATGAGCAGTTCTTC. The gene calls are TRBV9 and TRBJ2-1; 7 bases agree with TRBD2. Germline V gene sequence: CDR1 SGDLS, CDR2 YYNGEE. V dropped 4 bases and J dropped 8; count of bases not matched to a gene: 15. The length of the CDR3 is 16 residues.

This sequence joins TRBV4-1 and TRBJ2-7; D possibly corresponds to TRBD1 (5 bases). Trimming removed 3 bases from V and 0 bases from J, with 9 bases in between. The CDR3 has 14 residues. CDR1 is MGHRA, CDR2 YSYEKL, per germline. The chain's CDR3 is CASSQGPYSYEQYF. The CDR3 bases are TGCGCCAGCAGCCAGGGGCCGTACTCCTACGAGCAGTACTTC.

This chain joins TRBV7-8 and TRBJ1-4, with D tentatively TRBD1 (5 bases). Germline assignment: CDR1 SGHVS and CDR2 FQNEAQ. The V gene lost 5 bases and the J gene lost 4 bases, with 17 bases spanning the gap. This CDR3 has 16 amino acids. DNA for the CDR3: TGTGCCAGCAGCCAAAAAGCGGGGACCTATAATGAAAAACTGTTTTTT. Encoded protein: CASSQKAGTYNEKLFF.

This rearrangement joins TRBV4-3 to TRBJ2-7; TRBD2 matches at 8 bases. V dropped 0 bases and J dropped 0; count of bases not matched to a gene: 7. The CDR3 spans 17 residues. CDR1 is LGHNA, CDR2 YSLEER, per germline. CDR3 loop: CASSQDRLAQPSYEQYF. The CDR3 DNA follows: TGCGCCAGCAGCCAAGATCGACTAGCGCAACCCTCCTACGAGCAGTACTTC.

The chain carries TRBV7-2 and TRBJ2-7; 9 bases match TRBD2. The CDR3 spans 16 residues. Germline lookup yields CDR1 SGHTA and CDR2 FQGNSA. V lost 4 bases, J lost 2 bases, and 9 bases stayed unmatched. CDR3 in DNA: TGTGCCAGCAGCTCTTGGACTAGCGCTAACCCCTACGAGCAGTACTTC. Translated: CASSSWTSANPYEQYF.